The 32 T cell receptor beta chains reported below all come from one sample, sequenced in a study of T-cell reconstitution after alpha-beta-depleted transplantation in children. TCRbeta library construction was performed incorporating unique molecular identifiers. TCRdb itself ran the PCR reads through MiXCR, one entry per CDR3 protein. The table includes about 400,000 distinct CDR3 sequences, roughly 21% detected once. The sample here was PBMCs from the stem cell graft donor, taken from the stem cell graft. Every receptor here comes from a human donor who donated a stem cell graft to a child with acute myeloid leukemia.

This clonotype was picked up a small number of times. The CDR3 DNA is TGCGCCAGCAGCCAAGCTGGGCTGGACTACAATGAGCAGTTCTTC. This encodes CASSQAGLDYNEQFF. The J gene is TRBJ2-1, the V gene TRBV4-3; D unclear. Germline CDR1 is LGHNA and CDR2 is YSLEER. Trimming left V 1 base short and J 3 bases short, with 10 bases between. This CDR3 contains 15 residues.

The chain employs TRBV20-1 and TRBJ2-1; 10 bases line up with TRBD2. The germline V gene has CDR1 DFQATT and CDR2 SNEGSKA (reference sequence). The CDR3 extends over 17 amino acids. Germline trimming cut 2 bases from V and 7 bases from J; bases unmatched to any gene: 14. In nucleotides, the CDR3 is TGCAGTGCTAGATATAGGGCAGCGGGAGGGCGGTCTAATGAGCAGTTCTTC. Residues: CSARYRAAGGRSNEQFF.

This clonotype was found many times. The chain combines TRBV12-3 or TRBV12-4 with TRBJ2-1; D gene unclear. Trimming left V 6 bases short and J 6 bases short, with 9 bases between. The CDR3 spans 12 residues. The CDR3 DNA reads as TGTGCCAGCAGCCCCCCGGGCAATGAGCAGTTCTTC. Amino acids: CASSPPGNEQFF.

DNA of the CDR3: TGTGCCAGCCGCCTCGGGACGGCAGGGCAGTTCTTC. This encodes CASRLGTAGQFF. This chain connects TRBV5-5 to TRBJ2-1, with D possibly called TRBD1 or TRBD2 (5 bases each). Trimming took off 7 bases at V and 12 bases at J, with 17 bases between the two ends. CDR3 length: 12 amino acids. Germline V gene lookup returns CDR1 SGHKS and CDR2 YYEKEE (reference sequence).

There are many counts of this clonotype. CDR3 region: CAIGQGQNGYTF. The DNA of the CDR3 is TGTGCCATCGGCCAAGGCCAGAATGGCTACACCTTC. This chain links TRBV28 with TRBJ1-2; no definite D call. The germline V gene has CDR1 MDHEN and CDR2 SYDVKM. Trimming shortened V by 10 bases and J by 6 bases, and 15 bases separated the two germline ends. CDR3 length: 12 residues.

The chain links TRBV7-9 to TRBJ1-4, with a possible D match to TRBD1 (5 bases). The CDR3 is 16 amino acids. Looked up from germline, CDR1 is SEHNR and CDR2 is FQNEAQ (reference sequence). The V gene lost 5 bases and the J gene lost 8 bases, with 21 bases spanning the gap. The CDR3 loop reads CASSRPRDGRGEKLFF. The DNA for the CDR3 is TGTGCCAGCAGCCGTCCCAGGGACGGGAGGGGAGAAAAACTGTTTTTT.

In its sample, this clonotype was seen many times. V gene TRBV3-1 combines with J gene TRBJ2-1; TRBD1 is a possible D gene (6 bases). Between the trimmed V and J ends, which lost 3 bases and 6 bases, there was a span of 9 bases. There are 13 residues in the CDR3. CDR1 and CDR2 (germline): LGHDT, YNNKEL (reference sequence). The chain's CDR3 is CASSQARGNEQFF. CDR3 DNA sequence: TGTGCCAGCAGCCAGGCCAGGGGCAATGAGCAGTTCTTC.

This clonotype was found a few times. V and J are TRBV4-3 and TRBJ2-3; tentative D call: TRBD2 (5 bases). In germline, CDR1 is LGHNA, CDR2 YSLEER. The V end lost 0 bases, the J end lost 7 bases, and 17 bases lay between the germline ends. The CDR3 extends over 16 amino acids. The CDR3 sequence is CASSQDGGDPTHTQYF. CDR3 nucleotide sequence: TGCGCCAGCAGCCAAGATGGAGGAGACCCTACCCATACGCAGTATTTT.

The chain links TRBV29-1 to TRBJ1-1; 10 bases are a match to TRBD1. The CDR3 spans 13 residues. Germline loops: CDR1 SQVTM, CDR2 ANQGSEA. With 7 bases clipped from V and 3 bases from J, the junction kept 5 bases outside the gene matches. For the CDR3, the DNA is TGCAGCGCCGGGACAGGGGCGGACACTGAAGCTTTCTTT. Its translation is CSAGTGADTEAFF.

This clonotype appeared a few times. The rearrangement joins TRBV2 to TRBJ2-1, with TRBD2 matching 8 bases. Unmatched junction bases numbered 5, after V lost 8 bases and J lost 2 bases. CDR3 length: 14 residues. The V gene's germline CDR1 is SNHLY and CDR2 FYNNEI. The CDR3 is CASSPGRAYNEQFF. The CDR3 nucleotides are TGTGCCAGCTCCCCCGGGAGGGCCTACAATGAGCAGTTCTTC.

The table lists this clonotype with a few counts. This chain uses TRBV7-8 with TRBJ2-7; TRBD2 aligns across 7 bases. The CDR3 extends over 17 amino acids. Unmatched junction bases numbered 18, after V lost 5 bases and J lost 5 bases. Germline loops: CDR1 SGHVS, CDR2 FQNEAQ. DNA for the CDR3: TGTGCCAGCAGCCCCTCCCGACTAGCTCCGGGAAGGCACGAGCAGTACTTC. This encodes CASSPSRLAPGRHEQYF.

This clonotype appeared a few times. The rearrangement links TRBV27 to TRBJ1-1; unclear D gene. The CDR3 covers 13 residues. Per germline, CDR1 MNHEY and CDR2 SMNVEV (reference sequence). Trimming left V 2 bases short and J 1 base short, with 5 bases between. The CDR3 protein is CASSLPGNTEAFF. The DNA of the CDR3 is TGTGCCAGCAGTTTACCAGGGAACACTGAAGCTTTCTTT.

This clonotype has only a few counts. The rearrangement joins TRBV7-3 to TRBJ2-1; TRBD2 matches 10 bases. This CDR3 spans 16 amino acids. Trimming at V came to 4 bases and at J to 8 bases, leaving 11 bases not matched to a gene. Per the germline V gene, CDR1 is SGHTA and CDR2 is FQGTGA. CDR3 sequence: CASSSSRLAGEHEQFF. In DNA, the CDR3 is TGTGCCAGCAGCTCATCTCGGCTAGCGGGAGAGCATGAGCAGTTCTTC.

This clonotype appeared a few times. This chain connects TRBV12-3 or TRBV12-4 to TRBJ2-7; perhaps TRBD1 as D (6 bases). This CDR3 spans 14 amino acids. V shed 2 bases and J shed 6 bases, with 14 bases lying between them. The CDR3 DNA sequence: TGTGCCAGCAGTTTAATAGGGGGTAAAGGCGAGCAGTACTTC. It encodes CASSLIGGKGEQYF.

This chain connects TRBV20-1 to TRBJ2-5; tentatively, D is TRBD2 (6 bases). This CDR3 comprises 14 residues. V lost 3 bases to trimming and J lost 2 bases, with 13 bases between them. Germline assignment: CDR1 DFQATT and CDR2 SNEGSKA (reference sequence). The CDR3 sequence is CSASLWGRQETQYF. The CDR3 region has the DNA TGCAGTGCTAGCTTATGGGGGAGGCAAGAGACCCAGTACTTC.

The J gene is TRBJ2-7, the V gene TRBV5-5, with D hard to call. In germline, CDR1 is SGHKS, CDR2 YYEKEE (reference sequence). V dropped 0 bases and J dropped 5 bases, with 9 bases sitting between them. CDR3 length: 13 amino acids. The CDR3 here is CASSLAGRNEQYF. CDR3 bases: TGTGCCAGCAGCTTGGCCGGGCGCAACGAGCAGTACTTC.

The chain combines TRBV9 with TRBJ2-1; 8 bases match TRBD2. V lost 7 bases, J lost 9 bases, and 18 bases stayed unmatched. CDR1 and CDR2 (germline): SGDLS, YYNGEE. CDR3 length: 16 residues. The CDR3 loop reads CASSSGAGGISGEQFF. As DNA, the CDR3 is TGTGCCAGCTCCTCCGGGGCGGGAGGAATAAGCGGTGAGCAGTTCTTC.

This clonotype has a handful of counts. The chain recombines TRBV11-2 with TRBJ2-3; D gene uncertain. Germline CDR1 is SGHAT and CDR2 is FQNNGV. The CDR3 has 13 residues. V lost 5 bases and J 7 bases, leaving 13 bases between the germline ends. The CDR3 DNA reads as TGTGCCAGCAGCCCCTCCTCGGTGAATACGCAGTATTTT. The encoded protein is CASSPSSVNTQYF.

This clonotype was detected ten times or more. The chain employs TRBV6-1 and TRBJ1-5; D is possibly TRBD1 (6 bases). The CDR3 extends over 15 amino acids. CDR1 is MNHNS and CDR2 is SASEGT in the germline V gene. Trimming took off 5 bases at V and 0 bases at J, with 11 bases between the two ends. CDR3 nucleotides: TGTGCCAGCAGTCGGACAGCTTATAGCAATCAGCCCCAGCATTTT. The encoded protein is CASSRTAYSNQPQHF.

The table lists this clonotype with a few counts. This chain uses TRBV20-1 with TRBJ2-5; D not certain. From germline, CDR1 is DFQATT and CDR2 SNEGSKA (reference sequence). This CDR3 is built from 14 residues. Between the trimmed V and J ends, which lost 1 base and 2 bases, there was a span of 11 bases. CDR3 in amino acids: CSARAGNQQETQYF. The CDR3, as DNA: TGCAGTGCTAGAGCTGGGAACCAACAAGAGACCCAGTACTTC.

This clonotype appeared a few times. One end of the junction varies from germline; a read error may be responsible. The V and J genes are TRBV29-1 and TRBJ2-3, with 15 bases lining up with TRBD2. The CDR3 covers 15 residues. The V gene's germline CDR1 is SQVTM and CDR2 ANQGSEA. CDR3 protein: CSAVTGTSGRPDTQF. The CDR3 region has the DNA TGCAGCGCCGTGACTGGGACTAGCGGGAGGCCAGATACGCAGTTT.

The table lists this clonotype with a few counts. This rearrangement joins TRBV27 to TRBJ2-3; 9 nucleotides agree with TRBD2. The CDR3 length is 15 residues. With 1 base clipped from V and 6 bases from J, the junction kept 5 bases outside the gene matches. From germline, CDR1 is MNHEY and CDR2 SMNVEV (reference sequence). CDR3 coding DNA: TGTGCCAGCAGTTTATTTAGCGGGAGTCTCGATACGCAGTATTTT. Translation: CASSLFSGSLDTQYF.

J is TRBJ2-3 and V is TRBV7-3; a possible D gene is TRBD2 (6 bases). Germline CDR1 reads SGHTA; CDR2 reads FQGTGA. V dropped 2 bases and J dropped 4 bases, with 13 bases sitting between them. The CDR3 loop spans 15 amino acids. As DNA, the CDR3 is TGTGCCAGCAGCTTAGCTAGCGTAGCCCCAGATACGCAGTATTTT. It specifies CASSLASVAPDTQYF.

In its sample, this clonotype was seen many times. V gene TRBV24-1 combines with J gene TRBJ2-1; no reliable D call. CDR3 length: 13 residues. V was pared by 3 bases and J by 8 bases, with 10 bases between. Germline CDR1 reads KGHDR; CDR2 reads SFDVKD. The CDR3 region has the DNA TGTGCCACCAGTGATCGACTCCACGATGAGCAGTTCTTC. Residues: CATSDRLHDEQFF.

Only a few counts were recorded for this clonotype. DNA for the CDR3: TGCAGTGGGCAACCGGGACAGGACTATGGCTACACCTTC. Translation: CSGQPGQDYGYTF. The chain employs TRBV20-1 and TRBJ1-2; 8 positions agree with TRBD1. This CDR3 is 13 amino acids long. The junction had 7 bases not matched to a gene; V was cut back by 7 bases and J by 3 bases. Germline CDR1 and CDR2: DFQATT and SNEGSKA (reference sequence).

This chain uses TRBV20-1 with TRBJ2-7; D possibly corresponds to TRBD2 (5 bases). Trimming took 1 base from V and 6 from J, leaving 19 bases between them. Germline-derived CDR1 and CDR2 are DFQATT and SNEGSKA (reference sequence). The CDR3 runs 15 residues. This CDR3 reads CSARARRDEEGEQYF. The CDR3 DNA sequence: TGCAGTGCTAGAGCTCGACGGGATGAGGAAGGCGAGCAGTACTTC.

The V call is TRBV20-1, the J call TRBJ2-1; TRBD1 agrees at 7 bases. Germline CDR1 DFQATT, CDR2 SNEGSKA (reference sequence). V trimming: 6 bases; J trimming: 4 bases; junction bases outside the gene matches: 9. CDR3 length: 14 residues. The CDR3 loop is CSAPAGGDYNEQFF. CDR3 sequence (DNA): TGCAGTGCCCCGGCAGGGGGAGATTACAATGAGCAGTTCTTC.

The chain carries TRBV21-1 and TRBJ2-1. TRBV21-1 is flagged as a pseudogene. This CDR3 has 13 residues. CDR3 protein: CASSKYYINEQFF. In DNA, the CDR3 is TGTGCCAGCAGCAAATACTACATAAATGAGCAGTTCTTC.

This clonotype came up many times. The chain carries TRBV12-3 or TRBV12-4 and TRBJ1-1, with TRBD1 matching over 7 bases. The V gene end was trimmed by 5 bases and the J gene end by 3 bases; junction bases not matched to a gene: 3. The CDR3 consists of 13 residues. Written as DNA, the CDR3 is TGTGCCAGCAGTCCTACAGGGGACACTGAAGCTTTCTTT. This codes for CASSPTGDTEAFF.

The chain uses TRBV3-1 and TRBJ2-1, with 9 bases lining up with TRBD2. The germline gives CDR1 LGHDT, CDR2 YNNKEL (reference sequence). With 5 bases clipped from V and 7 bases from J, the junction kept 9 bases outside the gene matches. The CDR3 is made up of 15 amino acids. Here the CDR3 reads CASSSPGTSRNEQFF. CDR3 nucleotide sequence: TGTGCCAGCAGCTCGCCCGGGACTAGCAGGAATGAGCAGTTCTTC.

This clonotype was picked up many times. The CDR3 is CASSYSAYRGGNEQFF. In DNA, the CDR3 is TGTGCCAGCAGTTACTCCGCGTACAGGGGAGGCAATGAGCAGTTCTTC. The chain couples TRBV6-5 to TRBJ2-1, with D possibly being TRBD1 (7 bases). CDR1 and CDR2 (germline): MNHEY, SVGAGI. The CDR3 has 16 residues. V lost 0 bases and J lost 6, with 15 bases in between.

The sample holds many counts of this clonotype. The rearrangement joins TRBV6-5 to TRBJ2-7; 7 positions agree with TRBD1. Per germline, CDR1 MNHEY and CDR2 SVGAGI. This CDR3 has 13 residues. V lost 6 bases and J lost 3; bases outside the gene matches: 5. The CDR3 bases are TGTGCCAGCAGGCCGGGACAGCTCTACGAGCAGTACTTC. It translates to CASRPGQLYEQYF.